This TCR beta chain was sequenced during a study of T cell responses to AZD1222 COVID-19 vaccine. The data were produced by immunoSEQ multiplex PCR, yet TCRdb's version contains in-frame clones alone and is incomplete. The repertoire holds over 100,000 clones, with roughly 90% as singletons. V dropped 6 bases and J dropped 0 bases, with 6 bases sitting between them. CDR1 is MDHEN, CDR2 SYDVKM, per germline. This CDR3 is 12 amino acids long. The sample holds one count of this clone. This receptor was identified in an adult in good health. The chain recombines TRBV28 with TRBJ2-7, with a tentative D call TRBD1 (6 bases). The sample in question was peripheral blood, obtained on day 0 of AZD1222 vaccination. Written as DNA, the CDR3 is TGTGCCAGCAGGACAGGCTCCTACGAGCAGTACTTC. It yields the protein CASRTGSYEQYF.